This TCR beta chain was recovered during a study of T cell responses to AZD1222 COVID-19 vaccine. Study findings and constraints: Among the donors, most were white British and more were female, and clonal diversity was possibly underestimated.

Produced via immunoSEQ multiplex PCR; TCRdb's table is partial and in-frame only. The data contain about 54,000 clones, 86% of them seen just once; the ten biggest clones take up less than 8.5%. CDR3 length equals 14 residues. The germline V gene has CDR1 MDHEN and CDR2 SYDVKM. V lost 8 bases and J lost 2; bases outside the gene matches: 9. Remarks on this clone: Its antigen remains unidentified.

This clonotype was obtained from an adult who received the AZD1222 COVID-19 vaccine. The sample in question was peripheral blood, obtained 28 days after the second AZD1222 dose. This chain uses TRBV28 with TRBJ2-7; 7 nucleotides align to TRBD1. This CDR3 reads CASGTSGQPYEQYF. The CDR3 DNA is TGTGCCAGCGGAACTTCGGGACAGCCCTACGAGCAGTACTTC.